This T cell receptor beta chain was recorded in a study of cytomegalovirus exposure and HLA in healthy donors. 60 Vbeta and 13 Jbeta primers were used in PCR. Sequencing used immunoSEQ multiplex PCR; TCRdb keeps in-frame clones, though not all of them. The sample lists 110,000 to 150,000 clones, about four fifths occurring once. About this clone: The antigen is not known.

Study observations and caveats: Cytomegalovirus association was listed for about 150 TCR beta chains. TCR beta V segments were, for the most part, productive about 87% or about 30% of the time in an earlier analysis.

The germline gives CDR1 SGDLS, CDR2 YYNGEE. CDR3 size: 16 residues. V was cut by 4 bases and J by 4 bases, with 20 bases left in between. Sequencing used PBMCs. This chain connects TRBV9 to TRBJ2-5, with a weak D call TRBD1 (7 bases). This clonotype originated in a man aged 35 to 55 in good health and CMV-seronegative. The CDR3 is CASSFTTSGGGETQYF. The CDR3 coding sequence is TGTGCCAGCAGCTTTACGACCTCAGGGGGAGGAGAGACCCAGTACTTC.